This entry is about one T cell receptor (beta chain). Germline V CDR1 and CDR2: SGHRS, YFSETQ. The CDR3 runs 15 residues. Trimming removed 0 bases at V and 5 bases at J, with 11 bases between. Original processing methods: How many nucleated cells were present was estimated from reference gene primer amplification. Clones were read by immunoSEQ multiplex PCR, and TCRdb kept only the in-frame ones, dropping some. Clone size and the V and J calls come from that table; the DNA yielded D and trimming. There are more than 300,000 clones in the sample; approximately 87% occur only once, and roughly 6.3% lies in the top ten. The data are from a study of blood T cell repertoires in COVID-19. At the level of the study: Sources were T cells, B-cell-depleted T cells, or PBMCs; the material itself was cDNA or gDNA.

The chain uses TRBV5-1 and TRBJ2-2; perhaps TRBD2 as D (6 bases). This receptor was obtained from a woman aged 45-59 years with COVID-19, enrolled during active disease. Sequenced sample: peripheral blood. The CDR3 region is CASSLGRGRTGELFF. For the CDR3, the DNA is TGCGCCAGCAGCTTGGGGCGGGGACGGACCGGGGAGCTGTTTTTT.